Detailed here is one TCR beta chain. Its specificity is not known. Input was roughly 2.2 ug genomic DNA, or all available if less. The data were produced by immunoSEQ multiplex PCR, yet TCRdb's version contains in-frame clones alone and is incomplete. The sample lists about 82,000 clones; approximately 90% were seen once. CDR1 and CDR2 from the germline V gene are SGHRS and YFSETQ. The CDR3 runs 16 residues. Trimming took 4 bases from V and 0 from J; bases not matched to a gene: 8. This specimen comes from a study of glioma-infiltrating T cells after dendritic cell vaccination. Overall study results and limits: Estimated pretreatment TIL content predicted outcome after dendritic cell vaccination. Higher TCR clonality did not directly relate to longer survival.

The rearrangement joins TRBV5-1 to TRBJ2-3; 7 bases line up with TRBD2. The sample in question was blood, obtained before dendritic cell vaccination. This TCR was recovered from a human donor with glioblastoma. In nucleotides, the CDR3 is TGCGCCAGCAGCCCCGGGGGGTCGTATAGCACAGATACGCAGTATTTT. This codes for CASSPGGSYSTDTQYF.